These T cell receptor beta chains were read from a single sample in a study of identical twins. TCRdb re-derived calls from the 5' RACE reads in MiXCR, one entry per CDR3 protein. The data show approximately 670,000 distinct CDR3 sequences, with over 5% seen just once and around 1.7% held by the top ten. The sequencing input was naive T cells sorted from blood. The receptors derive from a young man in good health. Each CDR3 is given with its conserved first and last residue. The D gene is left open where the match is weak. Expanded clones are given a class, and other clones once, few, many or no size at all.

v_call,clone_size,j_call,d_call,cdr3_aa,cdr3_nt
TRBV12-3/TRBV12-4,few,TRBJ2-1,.,CASSTGSSYNEQFF,TGTGCCAGCTCGACCGGGAGCTCCTACAATGAGCAGTTCTTC
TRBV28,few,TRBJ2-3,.,CASSSDTVATDTQYF,TGTGCCAGCAGTTCTGACACGGTCGCCACAGATACGCAGTATTTT
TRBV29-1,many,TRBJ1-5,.,CSVAPQGGQPQHF,TGCAGCGTAGCTCCACAGGGAGGTCAGCCCCAGCATTTT
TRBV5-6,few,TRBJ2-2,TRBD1,CASSEGTVSTGELFF,TGTGCCAGCAGCGAAGGGACAGTAAGCACCGGGGAGCTGTTTTTT
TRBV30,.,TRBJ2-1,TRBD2,CAWSQAGVSYNEQFF,TGTGCCTGGAGTCAAGCGGGAGTTTCCTACAATGAGCAGTTCTTC
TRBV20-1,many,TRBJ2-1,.,CSARALGGGNYNEQFF,TGCAGTGCTAGGGCCCTGGGGGGCGGAAACTACAATGAGCAGTTCTTC
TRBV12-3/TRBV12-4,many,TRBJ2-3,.,CASTVRDPLRGQYF,TGTGCCAGCACCGTCCGGGACCCACTACGAGGGCAGTATTTT
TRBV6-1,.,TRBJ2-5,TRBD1,CASSMDRDTGQETQYF,TGTGCCAGCAGTATGGACAGGGATACGGGCCAAGAGACCCAGTACTTC
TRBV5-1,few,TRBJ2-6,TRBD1,CASSGGQGASGANVLTF,TGCGCCAGCAGCGGGGGACAGGGGGCATCTGGGGCCAACGTCCTGACTTTC
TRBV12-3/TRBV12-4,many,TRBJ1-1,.,CASSRQGEHTEAFF,TGTGCCAGCAGTCGGCAGGGAGAGCACACTGAAGCTTTCTTT
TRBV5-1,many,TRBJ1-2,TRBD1,CASRNDRGNGYTF,TGCGCCAGCAGGAACGACAGGGGGAATGGCTACACCTTC
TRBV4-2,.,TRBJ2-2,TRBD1,CASSQPPGQGETGELFF,TGTGCCAGCAGCCAACCTCCTGGACAGGGCGAGACCGGGGAGCTGTTTTTT
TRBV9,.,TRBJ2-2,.,CASDSYTGELFF,TGTGCCAGTGACAGTTACACCGGGGAGCTGTTTTTT
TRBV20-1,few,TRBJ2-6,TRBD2,CSARESGAAGANVLTF,TGCAGTGCTAGGGAAAGCGGGGCGGCAGGGGCCAACGTCCTGACTTTC
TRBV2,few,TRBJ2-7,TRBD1,CASGTGTEQYF,TGTGCCAGCGGGACAGGGACCGAGCAGTACTTC
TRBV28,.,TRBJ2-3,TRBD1,CASSPRTGAFTDTQYF,TGTGCCAGCAGTCCCCGGACAGGGGCATTCACAGATACGCAGTATTTT
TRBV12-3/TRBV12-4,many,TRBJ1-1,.,CASSFPGPNTEAFF,TGTGCCAGCAGTTTCCCGGGGCCGAACACTGAAGCTTTCTTT